A selection of T cell receptor beta chains follows, all from one sample in a study of control samples from healthy donors and cancer patients. Method: immunoSEQ multiplex PCR; TCRdb's copy keeps in-frame clones and lacks some. The table shows fewer than 200,000 clones, with around 93% occurring only once. The sequenced sample was blood. The receptors derive from a woman aged 55-69 years in good health. CDR3s include the opening cysteine and the closing phenylalanine or tryptophan. D genes are given only for firm matches. Size tells how often a clone was seen (once, few, many) or the class of an expanded clone, and some rows leave it out.

CDR3aa	CDR3nt	abundance	j_gene	v_gene	d_gene
CASSIGLGVLFF	TGTGCCAGTAGTATAGGGCTGGGGGTTCTGTTTTTT	-	TRBJ1-4	TRBV19	-
CASSTQYGTEAFF	TGTGCCAGCAGCACCCAGTATGGAACTGAAGCTTTCTTT	-	TRBJ1-1	TRBV9	-
CASQSGRTGELFF	TGTGCCAGCCAGTCAGGGAGGACCGGGGAGCTGTTTTTT	once	TRBJ2-2	TRBV6-5	-
CSASPVRSAFF	TGCAGTGCTAGCCCGGTTAGGTCAGCTTTCTTT	-	TRBJ1-1	TRBV20-1	-
CASSRRENTEAFF	TGTGCCAGCAGCCGACGGGAAAACACTGAAGCTTTCTTT	-	TRBJ1-1	TRBV27	-
CASSTDRLGQPQHF	TGTGCCAGTAGTACGGACAGGCTCGGACAGCCCCAGCATTTT	-	TRBJ1-5	TRBV19	TRBD1
CASSPDYQNYGYTF	TGTGCCAGCAGTCCTGACTACCAAAACTATGGCTACACCTTC	-	TRBJ1-2	TRBV2	-
CASSQEDHTDTQYF	TGTGCCAGCAGCCAAGAGGACCACACAGATACGCAGTATTTT	once	TRBJ2-3	TRBV3-1/TRBV3-2	-
CASGLPAGGEDEQFF	TGTGCTAGTGGTCTCCCAGCGGGGGGCGAAGATGAGCAGTTCTTC	-	TRBJ2-1	TRBV12-5	TRBD2
CASSQGRGDYGYTF	TGTGCCAGCAGCCAGGGTAGAGGCGATTATGGCTACACCTTC	few	TRBJ1-2	TRBV21-1	-
CASSLSGDSGDEQYF	TGTGCCAGCAGTCTCAGCGGGGACTCGGGGGACGAGCAGTACTTC	-	TRBJ2-7	TRBV6-5	TRBD2
CSASPGGAPDTQYF	TGCAGTGCTAGTCCGGGGGGGGCCCCAGATACGCAGTATTTT	-	TRBJ2-3	TRBV20-1	TRBD2
CASSRRLAAGELFF	TGTGCCAGCAGTCGCCGACTAGCGGCCGGGGAGCTGTTTTTT	-	TRBJ2-2	TRBV6-5	TRBD2
CASSYSHTEAFF	TGTGCCAGCAGTTACTCTCACACTGAAGCTTTCTTT	-	TRBJ1-1	TRBV6-5	-
CASSEVGSTEAFF	TGTGCCAGCAGTGAGGTGGGGTCGACTGAAGCTTTCTTT	-	TRBJ1-1	TRBV25-1	-
CTSSHLSGELGNTEAFF	TGCACCAGCAGCCACCTTTCAGGGGAGTTGGGGAACACTGAAGCTTTCTTT	few	TRBJ1-1	TRBV1	-
CAISADGATGELFF	TGTGCCATCAGTGCTGACGGAGCCACCGGGGAGCTGTTTTTT	-	TRBJ2-2	TRBV10-3	-
CASSLGGGYEQYF	TGTGCCAGCAGTTTGGGCGGGGGCTACGAGCAGTACTTC	-	TRBJ2-7	TRBV12-3/TRBV12-4	TRBD2
CATSRDERPYGYTF	TGTGCCACCAGCAGAGATGAGAGGCCATATGGCTACACCTTC	once	TRBJ1-2	TRBV15	-
CASAEDRRYGYTF	TGTGCTAGTGCCGAGGACAGAAGATATGGCTACACCTTC	-	TRBJ1-2	TRBV12-5	-
CASSSQSGGAYNEQFF	TGCGCCAGCAGCTCCCAAAGCGGGGGGGCCTACAATGAGCAGTTCTTC	-	TRBJ2-1	TRBV5-1	TRBD2
CASSLHSLGGYTF	TGTGCCAGCAGCTTACACTCCCTCGGTGGCTACACCTTC	-	TRBJ1-2	TRBV11-2	-
CAMGGGPATNEKLFF	TGTGCCATGGGCGGGGGACCCGCAACTAATGAAAAACTGTTTTTT	-	TRBJ1-4	TRBV10-3	-
CASSGSGAGGYTF	TGTGCCAGCAGTGGTTCAGGGGCCGGTGGCTACACCTTC	-	TRBJ1-2	TRBV2	-
CASSFRRDRGNSPLHF	TGTGCCAGCAGCTTTAGAAGGGACAGGGGTAATTCACCCCTCCACTTT	-	TRBJ1-6	TRBV7-9	TRBD1
CASSGTGYGYTF	TGTGCCAGCAGCGGGACAGGTTATGGCTACACCTTC	-	TRBJ1-2	TRBV11-2	TRBD1
CASRRQLDRNYGYTF	TGTGCCTCTCGTAGACAATTGGACAGGAACTATGGCTACACCTTC	once	TRBJ1-2	TRBV30	TRBD1
CASSFTRLNNVLTF	TGTGCCAGCAGCTTTACCAGACTAAACAACGTCCTGACTTTC	-	TRBJ2-6	TRBV7-2	-
CASSLVSRGNGYTF	TGTGCCAGCAGCTTAGTCTCCAGGGGGAATGGCTACACCTTC	-	TRBJ1-2	TRBV7-8	TRBD1
CASSFGGALRYGYTF	TGTGCCAGCAGTTTCGGTGGGGCCCTGAGGTATGGCTACACCTTC	-	TRBJ1-2	TRBV28	-
CASSTAGTGDILEQFF	TGTGCCAGCAGCACAGCCGGGACAGGGGACATATTGGAGCAGTTCTTC	-	TRBJ2-1	TRBV7-3	TRBD1
CASSEGTGVQSPLHF	TGTGCCAGCAGTGAAGGGACAGGGGTACAGTCACCCCTCCACTTT	-	TRBJ1-6	TRBV2	TRBD1
CASSLGWEDFADTQYF	TGTGCCAGCTCACTCGGGTGGGAGGATTTTGCAGATACGCAGTATTTT	-	TRBJ2-3	TRBV18	-
CATAAAQGSTDTQYF	TGTGCCACCGCCGCAGCGCAGGGGAGCACAGATACGCAGTATTTT	-	TRBJ2-3	TRBV24-1	-
CATRQGIFTEAFF	TGTGCCACTAGACAGGGTATTTTCACTGAAGCTTTCTTT	-	TRBJ1-1	TRBV10-3	TRBD1
CATREGGGTDTQYF	TGCGCCACCAGAGAGGGGGGGGGCACAGATACGCAGTATTTT	-	TRBJ2-3	TRBV5-1	-
CASSAVRDSYQPQHF	TGTGCCAGCAGCGCTGTCCGGGACAGCTATCAGCCCCAGCATTTT	-	TRBJ1-5	TRBV7-2	TRBD1
CSASEEGGYTF	TGCAGTGCTAGTGAGGAAGGAGGCTACACCTTC	-	TRBJ1-2	TRBV20-1	-
CASSPGADSPLHF	TGTGCCAGCTCACCGGGGGCTGATTCACCCCTCCACTTT	-	TRBJ1-6	TRBV18	-
CASSESPTGTDTQYF	TGTGCCAGCAGTGAGTCACCCACGGGCACAGATACGCAGTATTTT	-	TRBJ2-3	TRBV6-1	-
CASSHRTGSFEQYF	TGTGCCAGCAGCCATAGGACAGGGTCATTCGAGCAGTACTTC	-	TRBJ2-7	TRBV5-6	TRBD1
CASSGLLNTEAFF	TGTGCCAGCAGTGGACTGTTGAACACTGAAGCTTTCTTT	-	TRBJ1-1	TRBV6-2/TRBV6-3	-
CAIAGDIGQPQHF	TGTGCCATCGCGGGGGACATCGGTCAGCCCCAGCATTTT	-	TRBJ1-5	TRBV27	-
CASSQDRSTGALNSPLHF	TGCGCCAGCAGCCAAGATCGGAGTACAGGGGCTCTTAATTCACCCCTCCACTTT	-	TRBJ1-6	TRBV4-3	TRBD1
CASSSNSAVQETQYF	TGCGCCAGCAGCAGCAATAGTGCGGTCCAAGAGACCCAGTACTTC	-	TRBJ2-5	TRBV4-1	-
CATSRDRGTLTLYEQYF	TGTGCCACCAGCAGAGATCGAGGGACCCTGACCCTCTACGAGCAGTACTTC	-	TRBJ2-7	TRBV15	-
CASSYYSETNYGYTF	TGTGCCAGCAGTTACTATTCAGAAACTAACTATGGCTACACCTTC	-	TRBJ1-2	TRBV6-6	-
CASSDDRGTDTQYF	TGCGCCAGCAGCGACGACAGGGGCACAGATACGCAGTATTTT	-	TRBJ2-3	TRBV5-1	TRBD1
CASSKGLAGGPIADTQYF	TGCGCCAGCAGCAAGGGACTAGCGGGGGGGCCCATCGCAGATACGCAGTATTTT	-	TRBJ2-3	TRBV5-1	TRBD2
CASSGLAVRDEQFF	TGTGCCAGTAGCGGACTAGCGGTTCGCGATGAGCAGTTCTTC	-	TRBJ2-1	TRBV19	TRBD2
CASSGGTSRTDTQYF	TGCGCCAGCAGCGGTGGGACTAGCCGCACAGATACGCAGTATTTT	-	TRBJ2-3	TRBV5-1	TRBD2
CAWSVVYNEQFF	TGTGCCTGGAGTGTCGTATACAATGAGCAGTTCTTC	-	TRBJ2-1	TRBV30	-
CASSETGGENTEAFF	TGTGCCAGCAGTGAGACAGGGGGCGAAAACACTGAAGCTTTCTTT	-	TRBJ1-1	TRBV28	TRBD1